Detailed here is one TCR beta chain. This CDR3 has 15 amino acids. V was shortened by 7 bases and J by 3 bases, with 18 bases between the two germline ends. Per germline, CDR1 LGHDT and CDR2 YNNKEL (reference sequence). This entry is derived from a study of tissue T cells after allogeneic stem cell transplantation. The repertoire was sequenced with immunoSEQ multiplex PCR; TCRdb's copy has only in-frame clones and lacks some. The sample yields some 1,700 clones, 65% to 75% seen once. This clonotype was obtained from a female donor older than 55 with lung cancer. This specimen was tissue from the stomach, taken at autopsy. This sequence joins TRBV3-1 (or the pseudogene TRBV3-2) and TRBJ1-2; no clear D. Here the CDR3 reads CASTFGIGSYYGYTF. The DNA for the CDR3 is TGTGCCAGCACCTTCGGGATCGGTAGTTACTATGGCTACACCTTC.